This T cell receptor (beta chain) emerged from a study of shared clonotypes between healthy human individuals. Clones were sequenced by immunoSEQ multiplex PCR, and TCRdb holds only the in-frame ones, with some missing. The data hold approximately 1.5 million clones, with 98% observed a single time. This clone was seen a single time. The CDR3 consists of 15 residues. Looked up from germline, CDR1 is LNHNV and CDR2 is YYDKDF (reference sequence). V gave up 0 bases and J gave up 4 bases, with 9 bases separating them. The sequence was obtained from a young man in good health. The sequenced material came from naive CD4+ T cells sorted from blood. The subset was: CD45RA+ positively selected. This chain uses TRBV15 with TRBJ1-4; no clear D. CDR3 sequence: CATSREYRSNEKLFF. For the CDR3, the DNA is TGTGCCACCAGCAGAGAATATCGCAGTAATGAAAAACTGTTTTTT.